This paragraph covers one TCR beta chain sequence. What it binds is unknown. The record originates from a study of OX40 agonist ivuxolimab in advanced cancers. Study in general: Three patients, one with hepatocellular carcinoma and two with cutaneous melanoma, achieved partial responses.

The CDR3 covers 17 residues. Per the germline V gene, CDR1 is LNHNV and CDR2 is YYDKDF (reference sequence). With 0 bases clipped from V and 3 bases from J, the junction kept 7 bases outside the gene matches. Profiled with immunoSEQ multiplex PCR; TCRdb holds only in-frame clones, not every one. The data show around 56,000 clones, roughly four fifths seen once. Study-wide results and limits: It was not determined which antigens were specifically recognized by the peripheral T cells that had undergone clonal expansion. The average count of expanded clones was higher among CD8+ T cells than among CD4+.

The receptor comes from an adult with an advanced solid tumor such as melanoma, head and neck, liver or kidney cancer. This chain connects TRBV15 to TRBJ2-5; TRBD1 matches at 10 bases. The sequencing used CD4+ or CD8+ T cells sorted from blood, collected in a trial of the OX40 agonist ivuxolimab. Here the CDR3 reads CATSRDALGTGEETQYF. The CDR3 DNA sequence: TGTGCCACCAGCAGAGATGCATTGGGGACAGGGGAAGAGACCCAGTACTTC.